These T cell receptor beta chains were read from a single sample in a study of shared clonotypes between healthy human individuals. Some clones are missing from TCRdb's copy, which holds only in-frame ones; the method was immunoSEQ multiplex PCR. The top ten hold 1.5% to 2% of the sample, which has 640,000 or so clones, about two thirds seen once. The sample was memory CD4+ T cells sorted from blood. All receptors come from a woman in her thirties in good health. CDR3s include the opening cysteine and the closing phenylalanine or tryptophan. Where a row states a size, it is once, few, many or the class of an expanded clone; other rows omit it.

TRBV5-4 - 15 CASSFMGASNEKLFF
TRBV7-2 - 15 CASSLGQALVYGYTF
TRBV13 once 17 CASSLTGTGISGNTIYF
TRBV5-4 few 14 CASSPRPENTEAFF
TRBV7-2 - 16 CASSPFLIGAEQGYTF
TRBV11-2 - 16 CASSSRLAGTADTQYF
TRBV28 - 15 CASRLAAGQGEKLFF
TRBV2 - 17 CASSEPETGQGNTEAFF
TRBV28 - 14 CASSSADSNYGYTF
TRBV5-1 - 16 CASGPDRGRYTGELFF
TRBV5-1 - 14 CASSLMESTGELFF
TRBV5-1 once 13 CASSDQSGNTIYF
TRBV28 - 16 CASSTPGLAGYYEQYF
TRBV11-2 - 16 CASSRTASATYNEQFF
TRBV10-3 - 13 CAIANLGSYEQYF
TRBV5-1 - 16 CASSLFWTANTGELFF
TRBV5-1 - 15 CASSLGAGGGETQYF
TRBV6-1 - 14 CASSLTDRGVGYTF
TRBV2 few 11 CASNQPAEAFF
TRBV19 - 15 CASSISLAIFYEQYF
TRBV7-8 - 15 CASSPQTGGITEAFF
TRBV28 - 14 CASNNRGSSYEQYF
TRBV21-1 - 12 CASGRGAETQYF